The 20 T cell receptor beta chains listed next were all sequenced from one sample in a study of cytomegalovirus exposure and HLA in healthy donors (dated by TCRdb to the late 2010s). The library came from the immunoSEQ multiplex PCR assay. For the multiplex PCR, a mixture combining 60 forward primers for TCR Vbeta segments and 13 reverse primers for TCR Jbeta segments was used. The table was pulled from immuneACCESS by TCRdb, which kept in-frame rearrangements only. Such tables lose some clones; where checked, under half of the loss comes from unresolved V genes, and the rest has no known cause. The sample table holds about 94,000 clones, of which more than 60% were seen once. The ten most abundant clones make up roughly 3.9% of the sample. Sample: PBMCs. These receptors were obtained from a man in his thirties or forties in good health and CMV-seronegative.

This clone was seen just once. V usage is TRBV6-6 and J usage is TRBJ1-5; TRBD1 might be the D (6 bases). This CDR3 spans 16 amino acids. CDR1 is MNHNY, CDR2 SVGAGI, per germline (reference sequence). V lost 5 bases, J lost 0 bases, and 14 bases lay in between. CDR3: CASSPAQGFSNQPQHF. The CDR3, as DNA: TGTGCCAGCAGTCCAGCTCAGGGGTTTAGCAATCAGCCCCAGCATTTT.

The chain couples TRBV6-1 to TRBJ2-3; a possible D gene is TRBD2 (6 bases). Trimming removed 4 bases from V and 8 bases from J, with 31 bases in between. Germline CDR1 MNHNS, CDR2 SASEGT. The CDR3 covers 19 residues. CDR3 amino acids: CASSAYGSSSLSNGGTQYF. CDR3 nucleotides: TGTGCCAGCAGTGCTTACGGGTCGTCGTCTCTCTCGAACGGGGGTACGCAGTATTTT.

V gene TRBV9 combines with J gene TRBJ2-3; 9 bases fit TRBD2. The germline V gene has CDR1 SGDLS and CDR2 YYNGEE. V dropped 3 bases and J dropped 4; count of bases not matched to a gene: 9. The length of the CDR3 is 16 residues. This chain's CDR3 is CASSDSKREVADTQYF. CDR3 DNA sequence: TGTGCCAGCAGCGATTCTAAGCGGGAGGTTGCAGATACGCAGTATTTT.

This clone has just one count. The gene calls are TRBV6-1 and TRBJ1-2, with a tentative D call TRBD1 (5 bases). The V and J ends lost 2 bases and 4 bases respectively, with 11 bases between them. CDR3 length equals 14 residues. Per the germline V gene, CDR1 is MNHNS and CDR2 is SASEGT. In nucleotides, the CDR3 is TGTGCCAGCAGTGAACGGGGGGGACCCTATGGCTACACCTTC. It yields the protein CASSERGGPYGYTF.

This chain uses TRBV19 with TRBJ2-5; D is possibly TRBD1 (6 bases). The CDR3 runs 15 residues. The germline gives CDR1 LNHDA, CDR2 SQIVND (reference sequence). V dropped 2 bases and J dropped 4 bases, with 14 bases sitting between them. The CDR3 DNA sequence: TGTGCCAGTAGTATACAAGGACAGCTTATAGAGACCCAGTACTTC. Its translation: CASSIQGQLIETQYF.

The chain has TRBV10-3 and TRBJ1-4; D possibly corresponds to TRBD1 (5 bases). Trimming pared 6 bases from V and 6 bases from J, leaving 14 bases between. CDR1 and CDR2 from the germline V gene are ENHRY and SYGVKD. The CDR3 is 14 amino acids. The CDR3, as DNA: TGTGCCATCAGAGCGGGGGGAGGGGATGAAAAACTGTTTTTT. This translates into CAIRAGGGDEKLFF.

About this clone itself: The germline gene is not matched at one end of the junction; a read error may be the cause. The chain recombines TRBV7-7 with TRBJ1-5; no firm D call. This CDR3 is built from 13 residues. Germline values: CDR1 SSHAT, CDR2 FNYEAQ (reference sequence). The CDR3 region has the DNA TGTGCTAGCAGCTTAGGAGACAATCAGCCCCAGCATTTT. Its translation: CASSLGDNQPQHF.

CDR3 sequence (DNA): TGCAGCGTTGCCGGGACAGGGGCCTACGAGCAGTACTTC. It yields the protein CSVAGTGAYEQYF. The chain combines TRBV29-1 with TRBJ2-7, with 10 bases identical to TRBD1. Germline CDR1 and CDR2: SQVTM and ANQGSEA. V was pared by 4 bases and J by 2 bases, with 2 bases of the junction left unmatched. The CDR3 has 13 amino acids.

This chain links TRBV30 with TRBJ2-5; 7 bases agree with TRBD2. This CDR3 contains 16 residues. Germline assignment: CDR1 GTSNPN and CDR2 SVGIG (reference sequence). Losses at the gene ends were 5 bases for V and 0 bases for J; bases not matched to a gene: 12. The CDR3 protein is CAWGRVAGWYQETQYF. For the CDR3, the DNA is TGTGCCTGGGGGAGGGTAGCGGGTTGGTACCAAGAGACCCAGTACTTC.

This chain joins TRBV12-5 and TRBJ2-2, with 8 bases aligning to TRBD1. The CDR3 is 21 amino acids. Unmatched junction bases numbered 28, after V lost 3 bases and J lost 10 bases. Germline CDR1 reads LGHNT; CDR2 reads FRNRAP. The DNA for the CDR3 is TGTGCTAGTGGTTTCGGACCGAGAGGAGGAGACAGGGGACTTCCGATGGTGGAGCTGTTTTTT. Translation gives CASGFGPRGGDRGLPMVELFF. Filled out from reference TRBV12-5 and TRBJ2-2, the complete variable domain reads DARVTQTPRHKVTEMGQEVTMRCQPILGHNTVFWYRQTMMQGLELLAYFRNRAPLDDSGMPKDRFSAEMPDATLATLKIQPSEPRDSAVYFCASGFGPRGGDRGLPMVELFFGEGSRLTVL.

V and J are TRBV5-1 and TRBJ2-1; 10 nucleotides align to TRBD2. This CDR3 has 17 residues. Germline loops: CDR1 SGHRS, CDR2 YFSETQ. J lost 1 base, V lost 3 bases, and 7 bases had no gene match. CDR3 sequence: CASSSQLAGESYNEQFF. As DNA, the CDR3 is TGCGCCAGCAGCTCCCAGCTAGCGGGGGAGTCCTACAATGAGCAGTTCTTC.

The chain links TRBV18 to TRBJ2-7; 11 nucleotides align to TRBD2. Germline assignment: CDR1 KGHSH and CDR2 LQKENI. The trim removed 5 bases at V and 0 bases at J, leaving 0 bases unmatched. CDR3 size: 14 residues. The CDR3 sequence is CASSGLAGSYEQYF. The CDR3, as DNA: TGTGCCAGCTCAGGACTAGCGGGCTCCTACGAGCAGTACTTC. The variable domain in full, with the rest retrieved from reference TRBV18 and TRBJ2-7, is NAGVMQNPRHLVRRRGQEARLRCSPMKGHSHVYWYRQLPEEGLKFMVYLQKENIIDESGMPKERFSAEFPKEGPSILRIQQVVRGDSAAYFCASSGLAGSYEQYFGPGTRLTVT.

V gene TRBV4-1 combines with J gene TRBJ2-7; no reliable D call. This CDR3 has 14 residues. Looked up from germline, CDR1 is MGHRA and CDR2 is YSYEKL. The germline V and J ends were trimmed by 0 bases and 3 bases, with 9 bases remaining between them. The CDR3 coding sequence is TGCGCCAGCAGCCAAGATGGGCAGGACTACGAGCAGTACTTC. It translates to CASSQDGQDYEQYF.

The chain is built from TRBV6-4 and TRBJ2-3, with 9 nucleotides matching TRBD2. With V trimmed by 0 bases and J by 1 base, 5 bases remained unmatched. The germline V gene encodes CDR1 MRHNA and CDR2 SNTAGT. The CDR3 totals 17 residues. CDR3 sequence reads: CASSDSAGGGGTDTQYF. The CDR3 bases are TGTGCCAGCAGTGACTCAGCAGGCGGGGGGGGCACAGATACGCAGTATTTT.

J is TRBJ1-1 and V is TRBV28; 9 bases agree with TRBD1. V gave up 5 bases and J gave up 6 bases; unmatched junction bases: 10. The CDR3 has 15 amino acids. The V gene's germline CDR1 is MDHEN and CDR2 SYDVKM. CDR3 bases: TGTGCCAGCAGTCCCGGGGACAGGGTGGCCGCTGAAGCTTTCTTT. This encodes CASSPGDRVAAEAFF.

The V and J genes are TRBV6-6 and TRBJ1-1; D possibly corresponds to TRBD1 (5 bases). Trimming took 3 bases from V and 1 from J, leaving 12 bases between them. The CDR3 sequence is 15 residues long. Germline CDR1 is MNHNY and CDR2 is SVGAGI (reference sequence). DNA for the CDR3: TGTGCCAGCAGTTATATGGGTAGGGGGAACACTGAAGCTTTCTTT. Translating gives CASSYMGRGNTEAFF.

The chain is built from TRBV7-8 and TRBJ2-5; 11 nucleotides match TRBD2. Germline V lookup: CDR1 SGHVS, CDR2 FQNEAQ. The ends lost 3 bases at V and 7 bases at J; junction bases unmatched: 13. CDR3 length: 17 amino acids. In DNA, the CDR3 is TGTGCCAGCAGCTTTGGGGGGCTAGCGGGAGGACCGAGGACCCAGTACTTC. It translates to CASSFGGLAGGPRTQYF. The whole variable domain, remainder taken from reference TRBV7-8 and TRBJ2-5, is GAGVSQSPRYKVAKRGQDVALRCDPISGHVSLFWYQQALGQGPEFLTYFQNEAQLDKSGLPSDRFFAERPEGSVSTLKIQRTQQEDSAVYLCASSFGGLAGGPRTQYFGPGTRLLVL.

V usage is TRBV4-1 and J usage is TRBJ2-5, with unresolved D. The J call could be wrong; TRBJ2-7 is a better fit for the DNA end. The germline gives CDR1 MGHRA, CDR2 YSYEKL. The CDR3 loop spans 16 amino acids. The CDR3 protein is CASSQERLYGVYEQYF. CDR3 coding DNA: TGCGCCAGCAGCCAAGAACGACTCTATGGCGTTTACGAGCAGTACTTC.

This chain connects TRBV29-1 to TRBJ2-1; D is uncertain. Germline V gives CDR1 SQVTM, CDR2 ANQGSEA. The CDR3 spans 14 residues. Trimming took 3 bases from V and 5 from J, leaving 14 bases between them. The CDR3 DNA follows: TGCAGCGTTGACCCCTCGCGGTCACACAATGAGCAGTTCTTC. Translation gives CSVDPSRSHNEQFF.

In this sample, this clone turned up a few times. The CDR3 here is CSALSTSRGTDTQYF. For the CDR3, the DNA is TGCAGCGCCCTAAGTACGAGCAGGGGCACAGATACGCAGTATTTT. The chain recombines TRBV29-1 with TRBJ2-3; a possible D gene is TRBD1 (5 bases). In germline, CDR1 is SQVTM, CDR2 ANQGSEA. The CDR3 extends over 15 amino acids. V dropped 7 bases and J dropped 1 base, with 18 bases sitting between them.